This T cell receptor (beta chain) was observed in a study of cytomegalovirus exposure and HLA in healthy donors. V dropped 3 bases and J dropped 8; count of bases not matched to a gene: 7. The V gene's germline CDR1 is SEHNR and CDR2 FQNEAQ (reference sequence). This CDR3 has 15 residues. Study-wide results and caveats: Indistinguishability led to the exclusion of some V segments, TRBV6-2 and TRBV6-3 included.

The PCR employed 60 Vbeta primers together with 13 Jbeta primers. Method: immunoSEQ multiplex PCR; TCRdb's copy keeps in-frame clones and lacks some. The sample carries about 100,000 clones, 70% recorded once. Those who donated were healthy bone marrow donors. Concerning this clone: Antigen specificity is unknown.

The sequence came from a middle-aged man in good health and CMV-seropositive. The gene calls are TRBV7-9 and TRBJ2-1; 10 nucleotides align to TRBD1. The specimen was PBMCs. CDR3 protein: CASSFPGQGKDEQFF. CDR3 bases: TGTGCCAGCAGCTTCCCGGGACAGGGGAAGGATGAGCAGTTCTTC.